The following is a T cell receptor (beta chain) sequence with its context. The antigen is undetermined. The DNA is omitted, as the CDR3 cannot be located on it reliably, and the CDR3 follows TCRdb's listing. These data come from a study of T cells in Graves' hyperthyroidism and ophthalmopathy. Lactation, pregnancy, other autoimmune disease or uncontrolled infection excluded patients. Germline assignment: CDR1 MDHEN and CDR2 SYDVKM. From its first to its last residue, the CDR3 has 24 amino acids. TCR beta CDR3 regions were amplified from RNA transcripts. The TCR CDR3 was amplified in a first-round RT-PCR using the HTBI primer set. TCRdb re-called the multiplex PCR reads with MiXCR, one entry per CDR3 protein. This sample has about 480,000 distinct CDR3 sequences; approximately 14% occur once, and the top ten carry about 17%. Whole-study findings and limits: The model forecast ophthalmopathy, anticipating it by a median about 7 months before onset. Among thyroid clonotypes expanded above 0.001, most also appeared in blood.

V and J are TRBV28 and TRBJ2-2; TRBD1, the table's D call, lacks a check against the DNA. Sequences were obtained from blood. The TCR comes from a woman aged 18-29 years with Graves' hyperthyroidism. CDR3 loop: CASSFYLQGINEQYFGPGTGELFF.